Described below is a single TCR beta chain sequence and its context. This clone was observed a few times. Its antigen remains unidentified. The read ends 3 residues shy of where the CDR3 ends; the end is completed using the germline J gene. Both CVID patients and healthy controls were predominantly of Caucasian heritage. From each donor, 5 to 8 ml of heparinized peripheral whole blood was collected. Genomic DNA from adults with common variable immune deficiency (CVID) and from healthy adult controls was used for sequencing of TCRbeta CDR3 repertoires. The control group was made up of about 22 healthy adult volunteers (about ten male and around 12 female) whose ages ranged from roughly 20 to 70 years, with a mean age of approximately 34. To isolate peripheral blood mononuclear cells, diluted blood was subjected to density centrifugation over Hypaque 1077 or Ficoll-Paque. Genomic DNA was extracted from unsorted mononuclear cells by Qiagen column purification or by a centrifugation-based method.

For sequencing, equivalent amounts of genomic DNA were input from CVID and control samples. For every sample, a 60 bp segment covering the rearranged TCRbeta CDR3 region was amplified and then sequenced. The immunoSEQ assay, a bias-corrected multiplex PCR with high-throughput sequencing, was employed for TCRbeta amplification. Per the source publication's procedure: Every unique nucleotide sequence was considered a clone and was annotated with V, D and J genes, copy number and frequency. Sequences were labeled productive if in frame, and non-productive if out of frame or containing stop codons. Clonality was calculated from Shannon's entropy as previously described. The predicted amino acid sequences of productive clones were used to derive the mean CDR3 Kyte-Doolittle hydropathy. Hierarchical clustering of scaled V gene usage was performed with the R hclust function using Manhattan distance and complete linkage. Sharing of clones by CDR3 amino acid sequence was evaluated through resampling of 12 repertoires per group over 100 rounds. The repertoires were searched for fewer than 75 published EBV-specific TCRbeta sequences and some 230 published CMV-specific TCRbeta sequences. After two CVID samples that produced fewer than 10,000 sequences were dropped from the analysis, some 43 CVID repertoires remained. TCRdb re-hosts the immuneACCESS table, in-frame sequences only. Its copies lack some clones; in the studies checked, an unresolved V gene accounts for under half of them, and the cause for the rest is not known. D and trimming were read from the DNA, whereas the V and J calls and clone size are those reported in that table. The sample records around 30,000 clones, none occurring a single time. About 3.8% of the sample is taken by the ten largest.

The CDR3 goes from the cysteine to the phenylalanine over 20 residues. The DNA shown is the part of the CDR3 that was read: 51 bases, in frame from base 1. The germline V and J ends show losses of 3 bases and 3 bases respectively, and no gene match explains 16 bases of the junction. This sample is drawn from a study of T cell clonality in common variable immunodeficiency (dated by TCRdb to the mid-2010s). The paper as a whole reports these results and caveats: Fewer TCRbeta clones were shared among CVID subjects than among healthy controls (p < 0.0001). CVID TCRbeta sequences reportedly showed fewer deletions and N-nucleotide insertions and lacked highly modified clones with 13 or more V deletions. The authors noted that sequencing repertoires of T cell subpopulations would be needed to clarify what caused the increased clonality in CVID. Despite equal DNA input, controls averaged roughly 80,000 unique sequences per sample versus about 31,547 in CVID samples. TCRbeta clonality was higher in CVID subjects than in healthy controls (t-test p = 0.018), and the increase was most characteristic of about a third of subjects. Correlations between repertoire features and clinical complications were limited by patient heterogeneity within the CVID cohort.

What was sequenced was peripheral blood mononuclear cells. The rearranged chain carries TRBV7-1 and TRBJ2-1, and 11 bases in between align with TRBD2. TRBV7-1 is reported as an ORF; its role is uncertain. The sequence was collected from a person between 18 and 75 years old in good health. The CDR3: CASSSRTGQTSGTLYNEQFF. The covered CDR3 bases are TGTGCCAGCAGCTCCCGGACGGGGCAGACTAGCGGGACCCTCTACAATGAG.